This TCR beta chain was identified during a study of beta chain features in type 1 diabetes. Study-level findings and limits: Healthy donors had naive, central memory and Treg TCRB repertoires that appeared less similar than those seen among patients. Type 1 diabetes patients had moderately but significantly shorter TCRB CDR3s in all four CD4+ subsets.

This clone was observed a few times. Its antigen is still unknown. Other DNA sequences within the sample encode an identical CDR3. CDR1 is LNHDA, CDR2 SQIVND, per germline (reference sequence). Trimming took off 5 bases at V and 4 bases at J, with 4 bases between the two ends. CDR3 size: 11 residues. Expressed TCRB transcripts were sequenced because the isolated RNA had all been reverse transcribed beforehand. Profiling relied on immunoSEQ multiplex PCR, and the TCRdb table lists in-frame clones only, not all of them. The repertoire holds under 850,000 clones, with around 15% as singletons. This chain connects TRBV19 to TRBJ2-3; D unclear. Sequencing input: naive CD4+ T cells from blood. The sequence derives from a man in his late teens or twenties with type 1 diabetes. The CDR3 DNA is TGTGCCAGTAGTTCGGCAGATACGCAGTATTTT. This encodes CASSSADTQYF.